The clone carrying this T cell receptor beta chain was seen only once. The entry originates in a study of T cell repertoires in cytomegalovirus infection. The CDR3 is 15 residues long. Germline trimming cut 3 bases from V and 5 bases from J; bases unmatched to any gene: 5. TCRdb used MiXCR to reprocess the reads, holding one entry per CDR3 protein. Here the sample spans around 190,000 distinct CDR3 sequences, 14% being singletons. This TCR was recovered from a human donor in good health (CMV status not recorded). Some clones in this sample may be carry-over from other donors' samples. The chain joins TRBV12-3 or TRBV12-4 to TRBJ1-5, with 9 bases aligning to TRBD1. The sample was PBMCs. The CDR3 loop is CASSLGQGDDQPQHF. In DNA form, the CDR3 reads TGTGCCAGCAGTTTGGGACAGGGAGACGATCAGCCCCAGCATTTT.